This TCR beta chain stems from a study of lymphopenia after photon versus proton radiotherapy. Notes on the study in general: After the lymphocyte nadir, photon-treated repertoires showed oligoclonal expansion, especially of CD8+ Temra cells. Authors raise, but do not show, better survival with proton therapy. A bigger post-nadir fall in TCR diversity correlated inversely with survival time in deceased patients.

Deletions cut 2 bases from V and 7 bases from J, with 21 bases between. CDR1 is KGHSH, CDR2 LQKENI, per germline. The CDR3 consists of 16 residues. This clone was observed a single time. Its specificity is unknown. TCRdb's table, derived via immunoSEQ multiplex PCR, lists solely in-frame clones and lacks some. Of 35,000 to 45,000 clones in the sample, roughly four fifths were seen once. The rearrangement links TRBV18 to TRBJ2-7; D is possibly TRBD2 (5 bases). This clonotype was sampled from a woman in her seventies with pancreatic cancer. Sample: peripheral blood, taken from a patient treated with proton-based radiotherapy. The CDR3 reads CASSPGRRKGSWEQYF. The CDR3 DNA reads as TGTGCCAGCTCACCAGGCAGGAGGAAAGGCTCATGGGAGCAGTACTTC.